The following is a T cell receptor (beta chain) sequence with its context. Germline lookup yields CDR1 SNHLY and CDR2 FYNNEI. There are 14 residues in the CDR3. With 3 bases removed from V and 4 bases from J, the gap between germline ends came to 9 bases. The table came from immunoSEQ multiplex PCR; TCRdb's copy has only in-frame clones and leaves some out. The table records about 7,500 clones, about 85% of them present only once. The record originates from a study of lymphopenia after photon versus proton radiotherapy. This sample comprised peripheral blood, obtained from a patient treated with photon-based radiotherapy. The chain is built from TRBV2 and TRBJ1-4; the D gene is possibly TRBD1 (5 bases). The sequence was collected from a woman in her 70s with pancreatic cancer. CDR3 sequence (DNA): TGTGCCAGCAGTGACAGGGAGGGTAATGAAAAACTGTTTTTT. Translated: CASSDREGNEKLFF.